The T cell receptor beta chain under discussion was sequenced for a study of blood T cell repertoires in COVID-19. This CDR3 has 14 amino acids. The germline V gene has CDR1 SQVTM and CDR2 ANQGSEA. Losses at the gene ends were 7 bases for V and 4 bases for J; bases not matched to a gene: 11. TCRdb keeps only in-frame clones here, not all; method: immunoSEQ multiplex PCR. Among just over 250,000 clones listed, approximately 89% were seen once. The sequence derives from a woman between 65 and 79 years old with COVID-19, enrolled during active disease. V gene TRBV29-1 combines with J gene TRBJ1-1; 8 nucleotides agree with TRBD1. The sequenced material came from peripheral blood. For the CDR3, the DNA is TGCAGCGCCTCGGGACAGGTAGAAGGCACTGAAGCTTTCTTT. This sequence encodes CSASGQVEGTEAFF. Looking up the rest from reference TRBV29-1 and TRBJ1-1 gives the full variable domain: SAVISQKPSRDICQRGTSLTIQCQVDSQVTMMFWYRQQPGQSLTLIATANQGSEATYESGFVIDKFPISRPNLTFSTLTVSNMSPEDSSIYLCSASGQVEGTEAFFGQGTRLTVV.